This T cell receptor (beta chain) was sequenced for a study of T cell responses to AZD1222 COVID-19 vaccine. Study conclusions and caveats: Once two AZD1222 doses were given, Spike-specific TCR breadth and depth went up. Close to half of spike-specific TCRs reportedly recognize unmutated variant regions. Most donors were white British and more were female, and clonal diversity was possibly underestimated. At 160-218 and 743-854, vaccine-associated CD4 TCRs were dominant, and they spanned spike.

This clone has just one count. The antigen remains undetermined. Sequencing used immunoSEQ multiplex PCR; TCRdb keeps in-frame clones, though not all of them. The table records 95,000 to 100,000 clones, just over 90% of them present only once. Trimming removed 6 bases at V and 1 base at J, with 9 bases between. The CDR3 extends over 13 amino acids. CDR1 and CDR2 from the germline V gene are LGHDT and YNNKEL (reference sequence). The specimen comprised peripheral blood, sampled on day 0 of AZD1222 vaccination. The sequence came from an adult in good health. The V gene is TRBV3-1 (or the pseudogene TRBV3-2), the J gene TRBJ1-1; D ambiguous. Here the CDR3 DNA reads TGTGCCAGCAGACCCAGGCCGAACACTGAAGCTTTCTTT. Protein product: CASRPRPNTEAFF.